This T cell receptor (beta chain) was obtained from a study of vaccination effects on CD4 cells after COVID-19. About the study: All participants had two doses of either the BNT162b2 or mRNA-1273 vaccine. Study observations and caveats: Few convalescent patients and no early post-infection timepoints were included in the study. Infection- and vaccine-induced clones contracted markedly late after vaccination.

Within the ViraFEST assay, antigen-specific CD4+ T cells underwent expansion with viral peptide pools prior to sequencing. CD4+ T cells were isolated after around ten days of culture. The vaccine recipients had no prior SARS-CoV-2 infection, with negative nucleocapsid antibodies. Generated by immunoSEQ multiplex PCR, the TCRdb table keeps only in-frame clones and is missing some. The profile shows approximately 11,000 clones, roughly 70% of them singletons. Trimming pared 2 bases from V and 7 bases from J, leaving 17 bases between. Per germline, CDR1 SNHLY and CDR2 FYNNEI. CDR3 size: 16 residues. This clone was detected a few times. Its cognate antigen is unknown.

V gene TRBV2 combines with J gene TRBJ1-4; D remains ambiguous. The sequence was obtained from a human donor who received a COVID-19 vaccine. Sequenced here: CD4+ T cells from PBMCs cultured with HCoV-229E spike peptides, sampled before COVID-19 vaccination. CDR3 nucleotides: TGTGCCAGCAGTGAACAACTGGGAAGCCTTAGTGAAAAACTGTTTTTT. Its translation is CASSEQLGSLSEKLFF.